The entry below describes one TCR beta chain. Its antigen is currently not known. Per-nucleotide qualities are absent, and no much larger clonotype sits a single base away. Compared with germline, V lacks 6 bases and J lacks 7 bases; bases without a gene match: 6. Per the germline V gene, SQVTM is the CDR1 and ANQGSEA is the CDR2. Inclusive of the bounding cysteine and phenylalanine, the CDR3 is 13 residues long. Of the read, only the CDR3 DNA is kept; its 39 bases are in frame from base 1. These data originate in a study of patients and donors after allogeneic stem cell transplantation (dated by TCRdb to the early 2020s). Libraries came from RT-PCR. Reads for this sample came from a NextSeq 550. The public reads were run again by TCRdb, first through fastp at Q25 and then through MiXCR, and only productive beta chains were kept. Rows are combined by CDR3 protein, so each entry shows the most common genes and DNA. This sample lists more than 850,000 distinct CDR3 sequences; about a sixth were detected once. The ten most abundant clones make up approximately 5.9% of the sample.

The chain was built from TRBV29-1 and TRBJ1-6, and TRBD1 aligns with 7 junction nucleotides. This TCR was recovered from a human donor who was either an allogeneic HSCT recipient or a stem cell or donor lymphocyte infusion donor (not recorded which). It is not recorded whose cells these are; they may come from a transplant donor. Sequenced input: blood, either unsorted or a sorted T cell fraction (not recorded which). The CDR3 loop reads CSVRGTANSPLHF. The DNA reads TGCAGCGTGAGAGGGACAGCCAATTCACCCCTCCACTTT.